This entry features one T cell receptor beta chain sequence. Antigen unknown. The sample originates from a study of cytomegalovirus exposure and HLA in healthy donors. Findings and caveats of the study: Reportedly, diagnosis of cytomegalovirus status by the classifier showed high specificity and sensitivity.

Sequencing used immunoSEQ multiplex PCR; TCRdb keeps in-frame clones, though not all of them. The sample has around 150,000 clones, roughly 86% seen once. The origin of this receptor is a man in his late teens or twenties in good health and CMV-seropositive. Source material: PBMCs.

The CDR3, as DNA: TGTGCCAGCAGTTCGTTATTCGAGCAGTACTTC. As protein: CASSSLFEQYF. This chain connects TRBV25-1 to TRBJ2-7; D is unresolved. Trimming cost V 5 bases and J 6 bases, with 8 bases left between them. The CDR3 runs 11 residues. Germline CDR1 reads MGHDK; CDR2 reads SYGVNS.